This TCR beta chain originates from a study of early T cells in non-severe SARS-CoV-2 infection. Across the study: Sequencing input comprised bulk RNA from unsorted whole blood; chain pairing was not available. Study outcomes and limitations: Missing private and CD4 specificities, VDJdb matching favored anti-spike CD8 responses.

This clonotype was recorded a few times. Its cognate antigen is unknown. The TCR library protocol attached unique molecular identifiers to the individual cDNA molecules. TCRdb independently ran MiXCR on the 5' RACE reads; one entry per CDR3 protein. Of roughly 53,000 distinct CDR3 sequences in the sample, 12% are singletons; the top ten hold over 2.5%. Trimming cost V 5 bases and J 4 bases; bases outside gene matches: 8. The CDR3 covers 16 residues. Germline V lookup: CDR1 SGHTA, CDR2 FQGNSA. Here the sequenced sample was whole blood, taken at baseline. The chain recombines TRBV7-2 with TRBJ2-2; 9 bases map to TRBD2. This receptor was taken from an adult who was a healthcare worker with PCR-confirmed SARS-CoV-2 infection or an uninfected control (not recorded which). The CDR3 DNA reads TGTGCCAGCAGCCCACCCGCGGGGGGGATCACCGGGGAGCTGTTTTTT. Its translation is CASSPPAGGITGELFF.